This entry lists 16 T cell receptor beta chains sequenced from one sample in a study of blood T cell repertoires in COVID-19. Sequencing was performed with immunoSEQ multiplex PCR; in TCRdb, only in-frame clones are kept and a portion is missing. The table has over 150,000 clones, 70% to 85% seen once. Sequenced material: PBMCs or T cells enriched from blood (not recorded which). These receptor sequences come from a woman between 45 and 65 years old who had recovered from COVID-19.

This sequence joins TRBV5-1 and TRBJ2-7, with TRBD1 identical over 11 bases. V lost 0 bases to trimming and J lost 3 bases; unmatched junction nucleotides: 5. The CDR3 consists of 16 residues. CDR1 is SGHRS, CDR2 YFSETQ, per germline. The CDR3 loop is CASSLAPGTGGYEQYF. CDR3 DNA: TGCGCCAGCAGCTTGGCGCCCGGGACAGGGGGCTACGAGCAGTACTTC.

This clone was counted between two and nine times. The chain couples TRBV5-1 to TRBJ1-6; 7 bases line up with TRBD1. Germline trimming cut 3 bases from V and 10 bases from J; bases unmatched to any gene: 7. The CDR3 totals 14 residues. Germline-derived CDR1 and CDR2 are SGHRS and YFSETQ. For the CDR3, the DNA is TGCGCCAGCAGCTGGCGGGACAGAGAATCACCCCTCCACTTT. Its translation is CASSWRDRESPLHF.

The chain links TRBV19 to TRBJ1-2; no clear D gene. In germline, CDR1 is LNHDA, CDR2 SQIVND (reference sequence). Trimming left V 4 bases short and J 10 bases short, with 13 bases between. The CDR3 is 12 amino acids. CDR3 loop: CASSSQVWVYTF. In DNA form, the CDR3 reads TGTGCCAGTAGTAGTCAGGTTTGGGTCTACACCTTC.

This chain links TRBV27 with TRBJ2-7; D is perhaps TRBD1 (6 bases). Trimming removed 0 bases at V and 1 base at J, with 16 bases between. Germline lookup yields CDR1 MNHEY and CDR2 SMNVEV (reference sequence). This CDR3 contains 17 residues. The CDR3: CASSLSKGVLRSYEQYF. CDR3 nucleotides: TGTGCCAGCAGTTTATCGAAGGGGGTATTGCGATCCTACGAGCAGTACTTC.

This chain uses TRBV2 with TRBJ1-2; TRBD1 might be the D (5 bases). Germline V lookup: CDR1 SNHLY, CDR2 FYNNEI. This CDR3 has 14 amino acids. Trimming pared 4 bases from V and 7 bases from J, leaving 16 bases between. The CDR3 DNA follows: TGTGCCAGCAGTGTACGGATGGGGGGGTCTGGCTACACCTTC. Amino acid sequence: CASSVRMGGSGYTF.

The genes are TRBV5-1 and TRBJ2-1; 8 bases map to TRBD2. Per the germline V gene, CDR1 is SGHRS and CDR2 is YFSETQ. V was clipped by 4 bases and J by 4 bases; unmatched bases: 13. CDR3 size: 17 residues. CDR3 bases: TGCGCCAGCAGCCCAACCTCGACGGGAGGGCCTTACAATGAGCAGTTCTTC. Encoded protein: CASSPTSTGGPYNEQFF.

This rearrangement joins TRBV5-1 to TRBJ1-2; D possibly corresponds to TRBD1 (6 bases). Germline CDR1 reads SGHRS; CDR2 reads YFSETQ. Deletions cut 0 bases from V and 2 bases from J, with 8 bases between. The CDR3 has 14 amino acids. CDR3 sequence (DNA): TGCGCCAGCAGCTTGGCCACAGGGAACTATGGCTACACCTTC. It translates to CASSLATGNYGYTF.

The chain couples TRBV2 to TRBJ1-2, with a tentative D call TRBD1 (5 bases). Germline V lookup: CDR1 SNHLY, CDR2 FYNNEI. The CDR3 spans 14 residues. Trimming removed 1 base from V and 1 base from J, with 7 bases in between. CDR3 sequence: CASSEGRVNYGYTF. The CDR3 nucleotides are TGTGCCAGCAGTGAAGGCAGGGTTAACTATGGCTACACCTTC.

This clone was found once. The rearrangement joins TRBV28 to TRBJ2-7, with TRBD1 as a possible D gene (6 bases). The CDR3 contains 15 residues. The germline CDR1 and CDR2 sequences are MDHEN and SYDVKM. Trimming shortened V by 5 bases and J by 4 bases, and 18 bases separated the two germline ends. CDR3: CASSRTVVARYEQYF. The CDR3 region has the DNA TGTGCCAGCAGTCGGACAGTTGTAGCCCGTTACGAGCAGTACTTC.

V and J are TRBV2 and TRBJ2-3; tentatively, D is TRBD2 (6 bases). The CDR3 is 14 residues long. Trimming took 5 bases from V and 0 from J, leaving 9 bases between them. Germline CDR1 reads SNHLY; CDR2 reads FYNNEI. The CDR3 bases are TGTGCCAGCAGTCCCCGGGGGAGCACAGATACGCAGTATTTT. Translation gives CASSPRGSTDTQYF.

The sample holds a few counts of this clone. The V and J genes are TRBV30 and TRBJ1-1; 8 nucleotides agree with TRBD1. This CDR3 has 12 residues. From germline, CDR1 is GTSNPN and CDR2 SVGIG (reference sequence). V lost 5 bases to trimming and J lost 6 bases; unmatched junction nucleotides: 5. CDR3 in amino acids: CAWGQGSPEAFF. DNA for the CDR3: TGTGCCTGGGGACAGGGTTCCCCTGAAGCTTTCTTT. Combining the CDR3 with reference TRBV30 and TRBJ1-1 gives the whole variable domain SQTIHQWPATLVQPVGSPLSLECTVEGTSNPNLYWYRQAAGRGLQLLFYSVGIGQISSEVPQNLSASRPQDRQFILSSKKLLLSDSGFYLCAWGQGSPEAFFGQGTRLTVV.

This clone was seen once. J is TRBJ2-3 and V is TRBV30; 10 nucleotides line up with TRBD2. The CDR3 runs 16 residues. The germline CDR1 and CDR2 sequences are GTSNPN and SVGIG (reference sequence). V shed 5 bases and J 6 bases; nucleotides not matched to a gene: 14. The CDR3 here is CAWGPRPGLAIDTQYF. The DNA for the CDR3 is TGTGCCTGGGGCCCTCGCCCGGGACTAGCGATCGATACGCAGTATTTT.

In nucleotides, the CDR3 is TGCGCCAGCAGCTTCCAGAGGGAGACCTACAATGAGCAGTTCTTC. This translates into CASSFQRETYNEQFF. This chain connects TRBV5-1 to TRBJ2-1; possible D gene TRBD2, 5 bases. Germline CDR1 SGHRS, CDR2 YFSETQ. V dropped 2 bases and J dropped 2 bases, with 11 bases sitting between them. This CDR3 spans 15 amino acids.

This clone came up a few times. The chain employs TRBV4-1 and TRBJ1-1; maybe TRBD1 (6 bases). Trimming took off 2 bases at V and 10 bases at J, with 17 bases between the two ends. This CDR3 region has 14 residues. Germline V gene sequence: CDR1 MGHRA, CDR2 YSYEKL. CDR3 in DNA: TGCGCCAGCAGCCAACCTGACAGGTCCATAGGAGCTTTCTTT. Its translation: CASSQPDRSIGAFF.

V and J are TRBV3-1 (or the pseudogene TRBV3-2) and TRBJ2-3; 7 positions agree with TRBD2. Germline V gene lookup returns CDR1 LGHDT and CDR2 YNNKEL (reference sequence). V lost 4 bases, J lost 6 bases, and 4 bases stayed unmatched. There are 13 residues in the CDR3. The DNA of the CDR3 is TGTGCCAGCAGCCTACGGGAGGCCGATACGCAGTATTTT. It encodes CASSLREADTQYF.

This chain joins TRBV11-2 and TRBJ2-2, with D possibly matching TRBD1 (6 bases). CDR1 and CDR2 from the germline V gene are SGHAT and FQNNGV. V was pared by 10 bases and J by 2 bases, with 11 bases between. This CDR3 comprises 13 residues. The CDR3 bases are TGTGCCACCTCCGGGACAAACACCGGGGAGCTGTTTTTT. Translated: CATSGTNTGELFF.